Below are 20 T cell receptor beta chains sequenced from a single sample in a study of response to subunit inactivated influenza vaccine. TCRdb re-called the RT-PCR reads with MiXCR, one entry per CDR3 protein. The table records under 550,000 distinct CDR3 sequences, less than 8% of them present only once. The sequencing here drew on PBMCs from blood, taken less than 30 months after vaccination. These receptors were taken from a man between 50 and 75 years old who received an inactivated influenza vaccine.

CDR3 in amino acids: CASSWARTGLGTDTQYF. DNA for the CDR3: TGTGCCAGCAGTTGGGCTCGGACGGGACTCGGGACAGATACGCAGTATTTT. The chain has TRBV27 and TRBJ2-3; D possibly corresponds to TRBD2 (6 bases). CDR3 size: 17 residues. CDR1 and CDR2 (germline): MNHEY, SMNVEV (reference sequence). Trimming stripped 4 bases from V and 3 bases from J, with 20 bases between.

This chain uses TRBV19 with TRBJ1-5; 7 nucleotides line up with TRBD1. In germline, CDR1 is LNHDA, CDR2 SQIVND (reference sequence). The ends lost 5 bases at V and 2 bases at J; junction bases unmatched: 6. The length of the CDR3 is 15 residues. CDR3 coding DNA: TGTGCCAGTAGTCAGGACAGGATCGGCAATCAGCCCCAGCATTTT. Protein: CASSQDRIGNQPQHF.

This clonotype was recorded many times. The chain links TRBV20-1 to TRBJ2-5; 10 bases match TRBD2. Losses at the gene ends were 0 bases for V and 7 bases for J; bases not matched to a gene: 11. This CDR3 has 16 residues. The germline gives CDR1 DFQATT, CDR2 SNEGSKA (reference sequence). In DNA, the CDR3 is TGCAGTGCTAGAGATTTAGCGGGGGGCCAAATAGGGACCCAGTACTTC. Amino acids: CSARDLAGGQIGTQYF.

The V gene is TRBV29-1, the J gene TRBJ2-1; D is possibly TRBD2 (6 bases). Germline loops: CDR1 SQVTM, CDR2 ANQGSEA. The CDR3 has 11 amino acids. V was shortened by 4 bases and J by 9 bases, with 10 bases between the two germline ends. CDR3 nucleotides: TGCAGCGTTGCCCGCGGGGCTGAGCAGTTCTTC. This translates into CSVARGAEQFF.

The CDR3 DNA reads TGCAGTGCGCCAAACCCTCTGGCCTACGAGCAGTACTTC. Protein sequence: CSAPNPLAYEQYF. The chain uses TRBV20-1 and TRBJ2-7; D remains ambiguous. CDR3 length: 13 residues. The germline CDR1 and CDR2 sequences are DFQATT and SNEGSKA (reference sequence). Trimming pared 6 bases from V and 2 bases from J, leaving 14 bases between.

Many counts were recorded for this clonotype. V is TRBV7-2 and J is TRBJ2-7, with D possibly TRBD1 on 6 matching bases. V shed 0 bases and J shed 2 bases, with 11 bases lying between them. Germline V CDR1 and CDR2: SGHTA, FQGNSA. The CDR3 length is 15 residues. The CDR3 is CASSLAGQPTYEQYF. In DNA form, the CDR3 reads TGTGCCAGCAGCTTAGCTGGACAGCCGACCTACGAGCAGTACTTC. Full variable domain (rest looked up from reference TRBV7-2 and TRBJ2-7): GAGVSQSPSNKVTEKGKDVELRCDPISGHTALYWYRQSLGQGLEFLIYFQGNSAPDKSGLPSDRFSAERTGGSVSTLTIQRTQQEDSAVYLCASSLAGQPTYEQYFGPGTRLTVT.

This clonotype was detected a few times. The rearrangement links TRBV5-5 to TRBJ2-5; 9 bases are shared with TRBD2. The V segment lost 3 bases and the J segment 4 bases; nucleotides outside the gene matches: 10. Germline V lookup: CDR1 SGHKS, CDR2 YYEKEE (reference sequence). The CDR3 covers 16 residues. The CDR3 nucleotides read TGTGCCAGCAGCTCGTCGCTTAGCGGGAGAGGAGAGACCCAGTACTTC. It is translated as CASSSSLSGRGETQYF.

The J gene is TRBJ2-5, the V gene TRBV2, with TRBD2 identical over 7 bases. The CDR3 loop spans 14 amino acids. Germline V gene lookup returns CDR1 SNHLY and CDR2 FYNNEI. V shed 7 bases, J shed 5 bases, and the junction held 10 bases outside the gene matches. CDR3 region: CASTKAGARETQYF. CDR3 bases: TGTGCCAGCACAAAGGCGGGAGCGAGGGAGACCCAGTACTTC.

This clonotype was counted only a few times. The chain combines TRBV11-2 with TRBJ2-7; D is tentatively TRBD1 or TRBD2 (5 bases each). Germline CDR1 is SGHAT and CDR2 is FQNNGV. This CDR3 is built from 14 residues. Trimming cost V 2 bases and J 6 bases, with 14 bases left between them. In DNA, the CDR3 is TGTGCCAGCAGCTTACCAACGTGGGGGAGCGAGCAGTACTTC. The encoded protein is CASSLPTWGSEQYF.

The V gene is TRBV11-2, the J gene TRBJ2-5, with 11 bases aligning to TRBD1. The V gene end was trimmed by 5 bases and the J gene end by 4 bases; junction bases not matched to a gene: 9. This CDR3 has 16 residues. Germline lookup yields CDR1 SGHAT and CDR2 FQNNGV. The CDR3 loop reads CASSPRGDRGRETQYF. CDR3 coding DNA: TGTGCCAGCAGCCCCCGTGGGGACAGGGGGAGAGAGACCCAGTACTTC.

In its sample, this clonotype was seen a few times. The rearrangement joins TRBV9 to TRBJ2-1; TRBD2 agrees at 8 bases. The CDR3 totals 15 residues. J lost 8 bases, V lost 0 bases, and 7 bases had no gene match. The germline V gene has CDR1 SGDLS and CDR2 YYNGEE. The CDR3 sequence is CASSVAGGEWDEQFF. CDR3 DNA: TGTGCCAGCAGCGTAGCGGGGGGGGAGTGGGATGAGCAGTTCTTC. Full variable domain (remainder filled in from reference TRBV9 and TRBJ2-1): DSGVTQTPKHLITATGQRVTLRCSPRSGDLSVYWYQQSLDQGLQFLIQYYNGEERAKGNILERFSAQQFPDLHSELNLSSLELGDSALYFCASSVAGGEWDEQFFGPGTRLTVL.

Only a few counts were recorded for this clonotype. This CDR3 is CSASTDTNQPQHF. The CDR3 bases are TGCAGTGCCTCGACAGATACAAATCAGCCCCAGCATTTT. The rearrangement joins TRBV20-1 to TRBJ1-5; TRBD1 is a possible D gene (5 bases). The germline CDR1 and CDR2 sequences are DFQATT and SNEGSKA (reference sequence). This CDR3 region has 13 residues. V was pared by 6 bases and J by 4 bases, with 13 bases between.

The table lists this clonotype with a few counts. The chain couples TRBV4-1 to TRBJ2-5, with D perhaps matching TRBD2 (6 bases). The CDR3 consists of 13 residues. CDR1 is MGHRA and CDR2 is YSYEKL in the germline V gene. Between the trimmed V and J ends, which lost 4 bases and 5 bases, there was a span of 11 bases. Here the CDR3 reads CASSPGGIETQYF. In nucleotides, the CDR3 is TGCGCCAGCAGCCCCGGGGGAATCGAGACCCAGTACTTC.

V usage is TRBV6-2 or TRBV6-3 and J usage is TRBJ1-2, with no clear D. CDR3 length: 15 amino acids. Trimming took 4 bases from V and 2 from J, leaving 14 bases between them. The V gene's germline CDR1 is MNHEY and CDR2 SVGEGT. The CDR3 region is CASSSTGIINYGYTF. The CDR3 DNA reads TGTGCCAGCAGTTCGACCGGGATTATAAACTATGGCTACACCTTC.

Only a few counts were recorded for this clonotype. CDR3 nucleotides: TGCGCCAGCAGCCAAGCCGGGGGGGCCAACCTCCGTAATGAAAAACTGTTTTTT. This sequence encodes CASSQAGGANLRNEKLFF. The chain couples TRBV4-1 to TRBJ1-4, with a possible D match to TRBD1 (6 bases). There are 18 residues in the CDR3. V was trimmed by 1 base and J by 4 bases, leaving 19 bases between them. Germline V lookup: CDR1 MGHRA, CDR2 YSYEKL.

This chain links TRBV4-2 with TRBJ2-1; 8 bases map to TRBD2. The ends lost 2 bases at V and 1 base at J; junction bases unmatched: 4. This CDR3 comprises 16 residues. Germline CDR1 LGHNA, CDR2 YNFKEQ. CDR3: CASSQRGGLSYNEQFF. Here the CDR3 DNA reads TGTGCCAGCAGCCAACGGGGGGGCCTGTCCTACAATGAGCAGTTCTTC.

At least ten counts were recorded for this clonotype. The rearrangement links TRBV25-1 to TRBJ2-3; 11 nucleotides match TRBD2. This CDR3 contains 15 residues. The J segment lost 6 bases and the V segment lost 5 bases, leaving 7 bases of the junction unmatched. CDR1 and CDR2 from the germline V gene are MGHDK and SYGVNS. The CDR3 loop is CASSLAGGPRDTQYF. The CDR3 DNA reads TGTGCCAGCAGTCTAGCGGGAGGCCCTCGGGATACGCAGTATTTT.

The V gene is TRBV6-1, the J gene TRBJ1-5; D may be TRBD1 (6 bases). Trimming took 6 bases from V and 1 from J, leaving 10 bases between them. Germline CDR1 is MNHNS and CDR2 is SASEGT. The CDR3 is made up of 14 amino acids. In DNA form, the CDR3 reads TGTGCCAGCAGGGGGGCGACAAGCAATCAGCCCCAGCATTTT. As protein: CASRGATSNQPQHF.

This clonotype was detected only a few times. This chain uses TRBV27 with TRBJ1-5; D is possibly TRBD1 (5 bases). The CDR3 is 14 residues long. The germline V and J ends were trimmed by 3 bases and 7 bases, with 13 bases remaining between them. CDR1 is MNHEY and CDR2 is SMNVEV in the germline V gene (reference sequence). The CDR3 reads CASSFGQGQQPQHF. In DNA form, the CDR3 reads TGTGCCAGCAGTTTCGGGCAGGGCCAGCAGCCCCAGCATTTT.

This clonotype was recorded many times. The V and J genes are TRBV29-1 and TRBJ1-1; no firm D call. The germline V and J ends were trimmed by 7 bases and 2 bases, with 11 bases remaining between them. Germline V gives CDR1 SQVTM, CDR2 ANQGSEA. This CDR3 contains 12 residues. The DNA of the CDR3 is TGCAGCGCAAGGCCCCCTAACACTGAAGCTTTCTTT. It specifies CSARPPNTEAFF.